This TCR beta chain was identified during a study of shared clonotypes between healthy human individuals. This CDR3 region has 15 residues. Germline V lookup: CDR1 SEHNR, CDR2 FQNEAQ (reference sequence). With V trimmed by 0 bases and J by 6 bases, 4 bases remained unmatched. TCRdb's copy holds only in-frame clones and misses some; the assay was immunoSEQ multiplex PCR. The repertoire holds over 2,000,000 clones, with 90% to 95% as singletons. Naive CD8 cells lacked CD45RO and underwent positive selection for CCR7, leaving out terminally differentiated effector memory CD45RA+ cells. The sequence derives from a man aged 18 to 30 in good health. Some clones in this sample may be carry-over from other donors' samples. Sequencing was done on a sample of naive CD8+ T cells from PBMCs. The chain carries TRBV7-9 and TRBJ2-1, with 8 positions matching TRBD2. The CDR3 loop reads CASSLAAGGPNEQFF. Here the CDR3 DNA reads TGTGCCAGCAGCTTAGCTGCGGGAGGACCCAATGAGCAGTTCTTC.